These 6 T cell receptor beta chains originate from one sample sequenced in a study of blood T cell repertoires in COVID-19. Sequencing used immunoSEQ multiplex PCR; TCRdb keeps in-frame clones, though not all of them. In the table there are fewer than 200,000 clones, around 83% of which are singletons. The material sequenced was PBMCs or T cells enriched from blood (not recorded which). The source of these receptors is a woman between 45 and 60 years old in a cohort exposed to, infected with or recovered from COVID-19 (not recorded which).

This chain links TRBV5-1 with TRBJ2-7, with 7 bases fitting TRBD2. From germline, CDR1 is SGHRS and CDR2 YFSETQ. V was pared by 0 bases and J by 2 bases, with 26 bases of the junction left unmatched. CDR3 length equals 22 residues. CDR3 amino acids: CASSLGGALPELTGLPPYEQYF. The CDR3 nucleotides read TGCGCCAGCAGCTTGGGAGGCGCACTCCCCGAACTAACGGGACTACCTCCCTACGAGCAGTACTTC.

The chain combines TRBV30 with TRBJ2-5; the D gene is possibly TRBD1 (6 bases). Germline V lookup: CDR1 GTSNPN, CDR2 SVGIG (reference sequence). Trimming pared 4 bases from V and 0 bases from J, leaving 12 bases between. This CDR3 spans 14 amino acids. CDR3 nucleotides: TGTGCCTGGAACTCCGACAGGTACCAAGAGACCCAGTACTTC. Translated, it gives CAWNSDRYQETQYF. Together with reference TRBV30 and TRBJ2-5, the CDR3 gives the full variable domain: SQTIHQWPATLVQPVGSPLSLECTVEGTSNPNLYWYRQAAGRGLQLLFYSVGIGQISSEVPQNLSASRPQDRQFILSSKKLLLSDSGFYLCAWNSDRYQETQYFGPGTRLLVL.

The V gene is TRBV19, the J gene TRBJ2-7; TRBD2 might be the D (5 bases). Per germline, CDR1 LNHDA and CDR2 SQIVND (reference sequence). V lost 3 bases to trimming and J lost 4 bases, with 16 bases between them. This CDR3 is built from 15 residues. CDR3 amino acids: CASSMEVGGRYEQYF. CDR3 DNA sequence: TGTGCCAGTAGTATGGAGGTGGGCGGCCGATACGAGCAGTACTTC.

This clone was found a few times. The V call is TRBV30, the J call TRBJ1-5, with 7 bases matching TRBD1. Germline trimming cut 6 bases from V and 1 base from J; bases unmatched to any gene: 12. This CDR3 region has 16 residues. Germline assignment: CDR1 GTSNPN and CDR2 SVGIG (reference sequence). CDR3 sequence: CACGAPGGSSNQPQHF. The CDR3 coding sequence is TGTGCCTGCGGGGCACCAGGGGGAAGCAGCAATCAGCCCCAGCATTTT.

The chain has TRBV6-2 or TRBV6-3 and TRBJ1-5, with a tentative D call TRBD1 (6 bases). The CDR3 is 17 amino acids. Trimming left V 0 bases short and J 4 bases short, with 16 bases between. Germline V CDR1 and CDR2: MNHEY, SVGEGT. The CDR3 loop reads CASSYSVYREPNQPQHF. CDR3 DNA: TGTGCCAGCAGTTACTCGGTGTACAGGGAACCGAATCAGCCCCAGCATTTT.

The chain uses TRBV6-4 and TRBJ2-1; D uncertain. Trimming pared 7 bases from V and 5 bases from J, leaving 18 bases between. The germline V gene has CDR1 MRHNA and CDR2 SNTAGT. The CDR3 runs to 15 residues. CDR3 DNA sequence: TGTGCCAGCACCATCCGGAGAGCCTCTAACAATGAGCAGTTCTTC. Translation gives CASTIRRASNNEQFF.